This T cell receptor beta chain was retrieved from a study of cytomegalovirus exposure and HLA in healthy donors. Notes on the study in general: In an earlier analysis, most TCR beta V segments were productive about 87% or about 30% of the time. Association of approximately 18,000 TCR beta sequences with HLA alleles was found at 0.05 false discovery rate in a later analysis.

Turning to this clone: What it binds is not known.

PCR was performed using 60 Vbeta and 13 Jbeta primers. Method: immunoSEQ multiplex PCR; TCRdb's copy keeps in-frame clones and lacks some. The sample holds 130,000 or so clones, 77% seen once. As for the donors, each was a healthy bone marrow donor. Germline lookup yields CDR1 MNHNS and CDR2 SASEGT. CDR3 length: 13 amino acids. The J segment lost 12 bases and the V segment lost 6 bases, leaving 11 bases of the junction unmatched. The source of this sequence is a male donor in good health and CMV-seropositive. V is TRBV6-1 and J is TRBJ2-1; TRBD2 matches at 7 bases. Material for sequencing was PBMCs. The DNA of the CDR3 is TGTGCCAGCAGGCCCGGGCTAGCGGAGACGCAGTTCTTC. Protein: CASRPGLAETQFF.